This section outlines one TCR beta chain sequence together with its context. The antigen is undetermined. The sample originates from a study of PD-1 blockade in classical Hodgkin lymphoma. Whole-study results and caveats: CD4+ TCR diversity, unlike CD8+, climbed significantly by C4D1.

All patients relapsed after autologous stem cell transplantation, and brentuximab vedotin exposure varied. Under best response, outcomes were complete response, partial response or progressive disease. Method: immunoSEQ multiplex PCR; TCRdb's copy keeps in-frame clones and lacks some. The profile shows tens of thousands of clones, 88% of them singletons. The germline V gene encodes CDR1 LGHNA and CDR2 YSLEER. The CDR3 contains 15 residues. The V and J ends lost 4 bases and 4 bases, in that order; junction bases with no gene match: 9. The specimen was peripheral blood mononuclear cells (PBMCs), collected at baseline. The sequence came from a human donor with classical Hodgkin lymphoma. V and J are TRBV4-3 and TRBJ1-2; 7 bases agree with TRBD1. The CDR3 reads CASSPGTEIPYGYTF. The CDR3, as DNA: TGCGCCAGCAGCCCCGGGACAGAGATCCCCTATGGCTACACCTTC.